The 26 T cell receptor beta chains below were found in one sample sequenced in a study of blood T cells in healthy people across ages. A J-beta primer mix and a sample-barcoded 5' primer were used in a second PCR of roughly 6 to 12 cycles. TCRdb re-called the 5' RACE reads through MiXCR, storing one row per CDR3 protein. In the table there are approximately 1.5 million distinct CDR3 sequences, about 31% of which are singletons. The sample consisted of blood. The receptors originated from a woman between 25 and 40 years old in good health.

This clonotype has just a few counts. The chain joins TRBV9 to TRBJ2-3; D is undetermined. V gave up 3 bases and J gave up 6 bases, with 17 bases separating them. Germline V gene sequence: CDR1 SGDLS, CDR2 YYNGEE. The CDR3 spans 15 residues. The CDR3 region is CASSASLDLGDTQYF. The CDR3 region has the DNA TGTGCCAGCAGCGCGAGTCTAGACCTGGGGGATACGCAGTATTTT.

On this clonotype: A clone one base away is much larger, so this may be a read error. This chain uses TRBV3-1 with TRBJ2-7; perhaps TRBD1 as D (6 bases). The germline CDR1 and CDR2 sequences are LGHDT and YNNKEL (reference sequence). This CDR3 contains 12 residues. The CDR3 is CASSQGGHERYF. DNA for the CDR3: TGTGCCAGCAGCCAAGGGGGACACGAGCGGTACTTC.

The rearrangement joins TRBV28 to TRBJ2-1; D is uncertain. The ends were cut back, 5 bases at V and 6 bases at J, with 11 bases in the middle. This CDR3 is built from 13 residues. Germline loops: CDR1 MDHEN, CDR2 SYDVKM. This CDR3 reads CASSPPLINEQFF. CDR3 sequence (DNA): TGTGCCAGCAGTCCCCCCCTGATCAATGAGCAGTTCTTC.

This chain uses TRBV6-6 with TRBJ2-7; 7 nucleotides align to TRBD1. Per germline, CDR1 MNHNY and CDR2 SVGAGI (reference sequence). V dropped 7 bases and J dropped 2; count of bases not matched to a gene: 8. The CDR3 length is 14 residues. CDR3 nucleotides: TGTGCCAGCAAACAAAACAGGGGCACCTACGAGCAGTACTTC. It is translated as CASKQNRGTYEQYF.

The rearrangement joins TRBV27 to TRBJ2-5, with 8 bases aligning to TRBD1. The length of the CDR3 is 17 residues. V lost 5 bases to trimming and J lost 2 bases; unmatched junction nucleotides: 13. CDR1 is MNHEY and CDR2 is SMNVEV in the germline V gene (reference sequence). The CDR3 protein is CASSPLRSGGSQETQYF. CDR3 bases: TGTGCCAGCAGTCCCCTGCGTTCAGGGGGCTCGCAAGAGACCCAGTACTTC.

This clonotype was observed at least ten times. V is TRBV10-3 and J is TRBJ2-3, with TRBD2 as a possible D gene (5 bases). This CDR3 region has 14 residues. Trimming shortened V by 7 bases and J by 3 bases, and 14 bases separated the two germline ends. The germline V gene has CDR1 ENHRY and CDR2 SYGVKD. DNA of the CDR3: TGTGCCATCACCCAAGGACGGGGTACAGATACGCAGTATTTT. It translates to CAITQGRGTDTQYF.

The rearrangement joins TRBV7-2 to TRBJ2-5, with D perhaps TRBD1 (5 bases). Germline values: CDR1 SGHTA, CDR2 FQGNSA. CDR3 length equals 15 residues. V was pared by 2 bases and J by 5 bases, with 15 bases between. CDR3 sequence reads: CASSLWAGRSETQYF. The CDR3 DNA sequence: TGTGCCAGCAGCTTATGGGCAGGGCGGAGTGAGACCCAGTACTTC. Together with reference TRBV7-2 and TRBJ2-5, the CDR3 gives the full variable domain: GAGVSQSPSNKVTEKGKDVELRCDPISGHTALYWYRQSLGQGLEFLIYFQGNSAPDKSGLPSDRFSAERTGGSVSTLTIQRTQQEDSAVYLCASSLWAGRSETQYFGPGTRLLVL.

V and J are TRBV30 and TRBJ1-1; D gene ambiguous. Trimming cost V 4 bases and J 0 bases, with 9 bases left between them. The CDR3 extends over 13 amino acids. Germline V gives CDR1 GTSNPN, CDR2 SVGIG (reference sequence). The CDR3, as DNA: TGTGCCTGGACCTCTCTGCTGAACACTGAAGCTTTCTTT. Translation: CAWTSLLNTEAFF.

V gene TRBV6-2 or TRBV6-3 combines with J gene TRBJ2-7; D is unresolved. CDR3 length equals 14 residues. Trimming left V 7 bases short and J 1 base short, with 14 bases between. CDR1 is MNHEY, CDR2 SVGEGT, per germline. As DNA, the CDR3 is TGTGCCAGCACCCCGGTCGTTGCTTCCTACGAGCAGTACTTC. It translates to CASTPVVASYEQYF.

The J gene is TRBJ2-1, the V gene TRBV5-1; D may be TRBD1 (6 bases). Germline V gene sequence: CDR1 SGHRS, CDR2 YFSETQ. The CDR3 spans 16 residues. Deletions cut 4 bases from V and 8 bases from J, with 22 bases between. In DNA form, the CDR3 reads TGCGCCAGCAGCACGACCACCGGGACACCCTCGTATGAGCAGTTCTTC. It translates to CASSTTTGTPSYEQFF.

The V and J genes are TRBV7-9 and TRBJ2-1; maybe TRBD2 (6 bases). Germline V gene data show CDR1 as SEHNR and CDR2 as FQNEAQ (reference sequence). This CDR3 is 15 amino acids long. V lost 5 bases to trimming and J lost 9 bases, with 20 bases between them. The CDR3 region is CASSSPGTPYGEQFF. The DNA for the CDR3 is TGTGCCAGCAGCAGCCCCGGGACTCCCTACGGTGAGCAGTTCTTC.

This sequence joins TRBV4-1 and TRBJ2-7, with unresolved D. V was shortened by 2 bases and J by 2 bases, with 13 bases between the two germline ends. The CDR3 totals 15 residues. From germline, CDR1 is MGHRA and CDR2 YSYEKL. CDR3 sequence reads: CASSQRKDGTYEQYF. CDR3 DNA: TGCGCCAGCAGCCAACGTAAGGACGGAACCTACGAGCAGTACTTC.

The chain has TRBV2 and TRBJ2-1; 13 nucleotides match TRBD2. This CDR3 comprises 17 residues. Losses at the gene ends were 5 bases for V and 4 bases for J; bases not matched to a gene: 8. CDR1 and CDR2 from the germline V gene are SNHLY and FYNNEI. The chain's CDR3 is CASSRTSGSLGYNEQFF. The DNA for the CDR3 is TGTGCCAGCAGTAGGACTAGCGGGAGTCTCGGATACAATGAGCAGTTCTTC.

The sample holds a few counts of this clonotype. The rearrangement uses TRBV5-1 and TRBJ2-7; D call uncertain. V lost 2 bases and J 6 bases, leaving 12 bases between the germline ends. This CDR3 comprises 13 residues. Germline V lookup: CDR1 SGHRS, CDR2 YFSETQ. The CDR3 region is CASSFYDYGEQYF. In nucleotides, the CDR3 is TGCGCCAGCAGCTTTTATGATTACGGCGAGCAGTACTTC.

This clonotype occurred many times. This chain joins TRBV29-1 and TRBJ2-7, with 7 bases lining up with TRBD2. Germline lookup yields CDR1 SQVTM and CDR2 ANQGSEA. The CDR3 length is 14 residues. V lost 6 bases to trimming and J lost 2 bases; unmatched junction nucleotides: 10. CDR3 DNA: TGCAGCGTCCTCGGGGAGGGGATACCCTACGAGCAGTACTTC. This codes for CSVLGEGIPYEQYF.

The V call is TRBV29-1, the J call TRBJ1-5, with TRBD1 matching 9 bases. V lost 4 bases and J lost 6; bases outside the gene matches: 7. The CDR3 consists of 14 residues. The germline gives CDR1 SQVTM, CDR2 ANQGSEA. The CDR3 DNA reads TGCAGCGTTGGGGAGGGACAGGGTGGTCAGCCCCAGCATTTT. Translating gives CSVGEGQGGQPQHF.

The chain links TRBV5-1 to TRBJ2-1; D gene ambiguous. The germline V and J ends were trimmed by 0 bases and 7 bases, with 14 bases remaining between them. Germline CDR1 SGHRS, CDR2 YFSETQ. The CDR3 runs to 15 residues. CDR3 sequence (DNA): TGCGCCAGCAGCTTGGGGATTCGGAGCCTAAATGAGCAGTTCTTC. Translated: CASSLGIRSLNEQFF.

This clonotype was seen a few times. The chain joins TRBV15 to TRBJ2-2, with no clear D. Trimming left V 8 bases short and J 0 bases short, with 10 bases between. The CDR3 is 14 residues long. CDR1 is LNHNV, CDR2 YYDKDF, per germline (reference sequence). In DNA form, the CDR3 reads TGTGCCACCGAAGAATCCGCGAACACCGGGGAGCTGTTTTTT. Translated, it gives CATEESANTGELFF.

This clonotype has a handful of counts. This sequence joins TRBV6-5 and TRBJ2-1; D may be TRBD2 (6 bases). The V gene's germline CDR1 is MNHEY and CDR2 SVGAGI. V was shortened by 1 base and J by 2 bases, with 9 bases between the two germline ends. The CDR3 runs to 15 residues. Here the CDR3 DNA reads TGTGCCAGCAGTTACTACGGCGGGACCTACAATGAGCAGTTCTTC. Its protein product is CASSYYGGTYNEQFF.

This sequence joins TRBV20-1 and TRBJ2-3; possible D gene TRBD2, 7 bases. This CDR3 is 15 amino acids long. The germline CDR1 and CDR2 sequences are DFQATT and SNEGSKA (reference sequence). V was shortened by 3 bases and J by 1 base, with 14 bases between the two germline ends. The CDR3 protein is CSASIWRGRTDTQYF. CDR3 sequence (DNA): TGCAGTGCTAGTATTTGGCGGGGGCGCACAGATACGCAGTATTTT.

CDR3 nucleotide sequence: TGTGCCAGCAGCCCTCTTTCCGGGCACTCTGAAGCTTTCTTT. Its translation is CASSPLSGHSEAFF. The chain couples TRBV12-3 or TRBV12-4 to TRBJ1-1; D is uncertain. V lost 6 bases and J 6 bases, leaving 17 bases between the germline ends. This CDR3 has 14 amino acids.

This sequence joins TRBV6-1 and TRBJ2-5, with TRBD1 as a possible D gene (5 bases). With 3 bases removed from V and 5 bases from J, the gap between germline ends came to 16 bases. Germline V gene sequence: CDR1 MNHNS, CDR2 SASEGT. The CDR3 is 15 amino acids. CDR3 sequence: CASSEGPSARETQYF. The CDR3 bases are TGTGCCAGCAGTGAGGGGCCCTCAGCGAGGGAGACCCAGTACTTC.

On this clonotype itself: The junction does not match germline at one end; this may be a read error. V usage is TRBV20-1 and J usage is TRBJ2-6; 8 bases line up with TRBD1. CDR1 is DFQATT and CDR2 is SNEGSKA in the germline V gene (reference sequence). The CDR3 loop spans 15 amino acids. The CDR3 region is CSARAGGSGANVRTF. As DNA, the CDR3 is TGCAGTGCTAGAGCAGGGGGCTCTGGGGCCAACGTCCGGACTTTC.

The sample holds many counts of this clonotype. V gene TRBV12-3 or TRBV12-4 combines with J gene TRBJ2-1, with TRBD2 identical over 9 bases. The J segment lost 8 bases and the V segment lost 6 bases, leaving 11 bases of the junction unmatched. CDR3 length: 15 amino acids. The CDR3: CASSTIILAGDEQFF. In DNA form, the CDR3 reads TGTGCCAGCAGCACAATCATACTAGCGGGCGATGAGCAGTTCTTC.

The chain couples TRBV28 to TRBJ2-7; 9 nucleotides line up with TRBD2. CDR3 length equals 19 residues. V shed 2 bases and J 3 bases; nucleotides not matched to a gene: 17. The V gene's germline CDR1 is MDHEN and CDR2 SYDVKM. This chain's CDR3 is CASSLQATARGGIVYEQYF. The CDR3 DNA follows: TGTGCCAGCAGTTTACAGGCGACAGCGCGGGGGGGAATAGTCTACGAGCAGTACTTC.

V is TRBV6-1 and J is TRBJ2-7, with D perhaps matching TRBD1 or TRBD2 (5 bases each). V dropped 6 bases and J dropped 3 bases, with 15 bases sitting between them. The CDR3 is made up of 14 amino acids. Per the germline V gene, CDR1 is MNHNS and CDR2 is SASEGT. The DNA of the CDR3 is TGTGCCAGCAGCCGCCCAGGGAGCAACTACGAGCAGTACTTC. Its translation: CASSRPGSNYEQYF.